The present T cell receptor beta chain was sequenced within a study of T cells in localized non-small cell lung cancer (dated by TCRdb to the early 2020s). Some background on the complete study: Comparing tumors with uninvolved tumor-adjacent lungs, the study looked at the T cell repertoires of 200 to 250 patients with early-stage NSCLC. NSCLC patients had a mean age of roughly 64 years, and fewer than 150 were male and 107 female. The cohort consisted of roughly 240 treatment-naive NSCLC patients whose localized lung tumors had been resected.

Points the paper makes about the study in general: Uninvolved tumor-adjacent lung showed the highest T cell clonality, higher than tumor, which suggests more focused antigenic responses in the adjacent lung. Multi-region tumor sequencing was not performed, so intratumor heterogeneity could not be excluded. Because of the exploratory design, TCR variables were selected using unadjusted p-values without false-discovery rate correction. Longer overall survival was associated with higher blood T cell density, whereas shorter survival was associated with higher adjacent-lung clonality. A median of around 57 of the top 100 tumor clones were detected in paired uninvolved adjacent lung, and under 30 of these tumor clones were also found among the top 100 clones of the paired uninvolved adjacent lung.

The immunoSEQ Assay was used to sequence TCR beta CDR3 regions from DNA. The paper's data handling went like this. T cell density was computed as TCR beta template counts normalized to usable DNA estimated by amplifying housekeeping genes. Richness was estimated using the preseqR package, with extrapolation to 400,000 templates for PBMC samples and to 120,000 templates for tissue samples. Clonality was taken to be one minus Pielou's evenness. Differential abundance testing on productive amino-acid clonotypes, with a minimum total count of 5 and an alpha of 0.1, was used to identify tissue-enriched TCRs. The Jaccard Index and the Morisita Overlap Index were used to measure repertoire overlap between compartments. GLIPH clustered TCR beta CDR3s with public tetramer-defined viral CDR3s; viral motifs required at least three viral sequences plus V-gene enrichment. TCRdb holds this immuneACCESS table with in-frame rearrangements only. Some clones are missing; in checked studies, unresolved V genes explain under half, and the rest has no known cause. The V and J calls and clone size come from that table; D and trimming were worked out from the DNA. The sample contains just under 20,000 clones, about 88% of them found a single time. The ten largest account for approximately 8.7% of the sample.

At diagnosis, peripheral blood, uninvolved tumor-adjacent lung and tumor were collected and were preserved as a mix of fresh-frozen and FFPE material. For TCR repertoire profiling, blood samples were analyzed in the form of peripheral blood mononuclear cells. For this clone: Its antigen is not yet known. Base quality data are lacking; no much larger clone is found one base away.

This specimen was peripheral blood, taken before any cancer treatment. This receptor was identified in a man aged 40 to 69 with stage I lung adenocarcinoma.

The DNA sequence is given as TGCGCCAGCAGTTCCCCTCTTGACAGACCTGGAAACACCATATATTTT. Its translation reads: CASSSPLDRPGNTIYF. The chain is encoded by TRBV10-2 joined to TRBJ1-3, and TRBD1 may be the D gene, going by 5 matching bases. Its CDR3 holds 16 amino acids, cysteine through phenylalanine. CDR3 DNA is the only sequence kept; it has 48 bases, read in frame from the first base. Trimming takes 5 bases from V and 2 bases from J, and the germline ends sit 16 bases apart. Looking up the germline V gene yields CDR1 WSHSY and CDR2 SAAADI.